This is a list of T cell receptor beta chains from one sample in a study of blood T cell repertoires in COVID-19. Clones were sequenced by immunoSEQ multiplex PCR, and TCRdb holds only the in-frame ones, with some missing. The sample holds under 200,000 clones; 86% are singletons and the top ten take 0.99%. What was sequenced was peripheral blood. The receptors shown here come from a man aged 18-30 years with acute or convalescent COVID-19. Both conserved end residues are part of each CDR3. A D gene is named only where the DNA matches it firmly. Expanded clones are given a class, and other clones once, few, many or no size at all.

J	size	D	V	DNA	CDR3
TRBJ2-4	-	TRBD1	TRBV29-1	TGCAGCGTTGAAGATCCGGGACAGGGGGCGAGGGGCACCAAAAACATTCAGTACTTC	CSVEDPGQGARGTKNIQYF
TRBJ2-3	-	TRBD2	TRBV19	TGTGCCAGTAGTATTAGCGGGGGCCCACGGAATACGCAGTATTTT	CASSISGGPRNTQYF
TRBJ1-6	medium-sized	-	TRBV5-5	TGTGCCAGCAGCGCAGGTTATAATTCACCCCTCCACTTT	CASSAGYNSPLHF
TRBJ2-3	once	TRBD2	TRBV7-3	TGTGCCAGCAGCCTAGCGGGGGGGTTCACAGATACGCAGTATTTT	CASSLAGGFTDTQYF
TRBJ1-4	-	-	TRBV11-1	TGTGCCAGCAGCCTGGGGGACTTAATGGGTGAAAAACTGTTTTTT	CASSLGDLMGEKLFF
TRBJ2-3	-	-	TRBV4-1	TGCGCCAGCAGCCTTTGGGCAGGGGGGAGTACAGATACGCAGTATTTT	CASSLWAGGSTDTQYF
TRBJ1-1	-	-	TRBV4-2	TGTGCCAGCAGCCAAGACAGGGGCACTGAAGCTTTCTTT	CASSQDRGTEAFF
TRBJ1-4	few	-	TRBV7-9	TGTGCCAGCAGCCCCCGAGAGGACTTAAATGAAAAACTGTTTTTT	CASSPREDLNEKLFF
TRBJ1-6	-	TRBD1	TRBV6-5	TGTGCCAGCACTCCCCGGGACAGGGGTTCACCCCTCCACTTT	CASTPRDRGSPLHF
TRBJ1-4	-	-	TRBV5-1	TGCGCCAGCAGCCGGTCAGGGTCGACGGGCAATGAAAAACTGTTTTTT	CASSRSGSTGNEKLFF
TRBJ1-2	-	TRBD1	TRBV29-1	TGCAGCGTTTACAGGGGGCTCGGCTACACCTTC	CSVYRGLGYTF
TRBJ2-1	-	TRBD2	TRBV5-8	TGTGCCAGCAGCTTAGCGCTAGCGGGGGTGAGCTCCTACAATGAGCAGTTCTTC	CASSLALAGVSSYNEQFF
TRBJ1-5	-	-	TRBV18	TGTGCCAGCTCACCAACGGGGGGCAATCAGCCCCAGCATTTT	CASSPTGGNQPQHF
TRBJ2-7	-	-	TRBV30	TGTGCCTGGAGTCCCGACAGTTCCTACGAGCAGTACTTC	CAWSPDSSYEQYF
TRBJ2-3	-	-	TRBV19	TGTGCCAGTAGTATCACGGGGACAGATACGCAGTATTTT	CASSITGTDTQYF
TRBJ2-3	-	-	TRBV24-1	TGTGCCACCAGTGATTTGCGCTCGCAGGGATCGAGGTCAGATACGCAGTATTTT	CATSDLRSQGSRSDTQYF
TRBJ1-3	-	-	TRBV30	TGTGCCTGGACTGGAGGGTTCAGATCTGGAAACACCATATATTTT	CAWTGGFRSGNTIYF